This is a list of T cell receptor beta chains from one sample in a study of CD8 T cells in ankylosing spondylitis. Using its own MiXCR run on the 5' RACE reads, TCRdb lists one record per CDR3 protein. The data show over 150,000 distinct CDR3 sequences, 9.5% to 15% seen once. The sequencing sample was made of blood, either unsorted or a sorted T cell fraction (not recorded which). The origin of the receptors is a male donor with ankylosing spondylitis or in good health (not recorded which). The CDR3 runs from the conserved cysteine through the conserved F or W. Only some rows state a clone size, as once, few, many or a class for expanded clones.

v_call: TRBV9
clone_size: few
cdr3_aa: CASSVVKGGRDTDTQYF

v_call: TRBV7-7
clone_size: -
cdr3_aa: CASSLPWGAGEETQYF

v_call: TRBV4-1
clone_size: few
cdr3_aa: CASSQDSPPGGYEQYF

v_call: TRBV27
clone_size: medium-sized
cdr3_aa: CASSYRGLAGAETQYF

v_call: TRBV5-5
clone_size: few
cdr3_aa: CASSSTYSFNYGYTF

v_call: TRBV27
clone_size: -
cdr3_aa: CASISDRDEQYF

v_call: TRBV7-9
clone_size: few
cdr3_aa: CASSPGLAGVDEQFF

v_call: TRBV12-3/TRBV12-4
clone_size: -
cdr3_aa: CASSFTLPLPGDGEAETQYF

v_call: TRBV4-1
clone_size: -
cdr3_aa: CASSLPANGEQFF

v_call: TRBV20-1
clone_size: few
cdr3_aa: CSARDRQANYGYTF

v_call: TRBV27
clone_size: -
cdr3_aa: CASSFGVLNTEAFF

v_call: TRBV7-2
clone_size: -
cdr3_aa: CASSPPDWAYEQYF

v_call: TRBV12-3/TRBV12-4
clone_size: -
cdr3_aa: CASSYGTATYEQYF

v_call: TRBV29-1
clone_size: few
cdr3_aa: CSVVERFYGYTF

v_call: TRBV12-3/TRBV12-4
clone_size: -
cdr3_aa: CASSPGTVSYEQYF

v_call: TRBV2
clone_size: few
cdr3_aa: CASSFLGTSGGATETQYF

v_call: TRBV3-1
clone_size: -
cdr3_aa: CASSQDNGGDIQYF

v_call: TRBV30
clone_size: -
cdr3_aa: CAWRRGDTQYF

v_call: TRBV5-1
clone_size: -
cdr3_aa: CASSTTRGSYNEQFF

v_call: TRBV6-5
clone_size: -
cdr3_aa: CASQGSTDTQYF

v_call: TRBV9
clone_size: -
cdr3_aa: CASSPRTPPSTDTQYF

v_call: TRBV4-1
clone_size: few
cdr3_aa: CASSQRPAGGLNEQFF

v_call: TRBV11-1
clone_size: -
cdr3_aa: CASSVPRDSGSDPHVGDEQFF

v_call: TRBV7-2
clone_size: -
cdr3_aa: CASRTSGSSYNEQFF

v_call: TRBV27
clone_size: -
cdr3_aa: CASSFSGLSGYTF

v_call: TRBV6-4
clone_size: -
cdr3_aa: CASSEGQGRDTQYF

v_call: TRBV4-1
clone_size: few
cdr3_aa: CASSTPGTSGMNEQFF

v_call: TRBV10-2
clone_size: few
cdr3_aa: CASSEVVMEGPQGYNEQFF

v_call: TRBV2
clone_size: few
cdr3_aa: CASTNSHNQPQHF

v_call: TRBV18
clone_size: -
cdr3_aa: CASCVGGSYEQYF

v_call: TRBV7-9
clone_size: -
cdr3_aa: CASSIGQGAEAFF

v_call: TRBV9
clone_size: -
cdr3_aa: CASSVYGNNNSPLHF

v_call: TRBV27
clone_size: few
cdr3_aa: CASSLLRAAQGGNEQFF

v_call: TRBV27
clone_size: -
cdr3_aa: CASSFVGAYNEQFF

v_call: TRBV7-9
clone_size: -
cdr3_aa: CASSPTGPSTGELFF

v_call: TRBV21-1
clone_size: few
cdr3_aa: CASSKDTGSGELFF

v_call: TRBV6-5
clone_size: -
cdr3_aa: CASSYLAPSTDTQYF

v_call: TRBV29-1
clone_size: -
cdr3_aa: CSVTRTGGLTDTQYF

v_call: TRBV7-9
clone_size: -
cdr3_aa: CASSLANPLRGEQFF

v_call: TRBV5-1
clone_size: few
cdr3_aa: CASREGTGLAVYNEQFF

v_call: TRBV2
clone_size: -
cdr3_aa: CASRHRGGGDQPQHF